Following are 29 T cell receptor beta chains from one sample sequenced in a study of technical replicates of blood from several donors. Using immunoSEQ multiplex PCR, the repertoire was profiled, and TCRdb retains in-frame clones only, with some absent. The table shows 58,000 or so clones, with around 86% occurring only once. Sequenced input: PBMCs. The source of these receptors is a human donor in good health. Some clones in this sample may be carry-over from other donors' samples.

Here the CDR3 DNA reads TGTGCCAGTAGCCCCGGGGCGGGAGCTACTTACAATGAGCAGTTCTTC. Translating gives CASSPGAGATYNEQFF. The chain combines TRBV19 with TRBJ2-1; 7 bases are a match to TRBD2. The J segment lost 4 bases and the V segment lost 6 bases, leaving 12 bases of the junction unmatched. The CDR3 is made up of 16 amino acids. The germline CDR1 and CDR2 sequences are LNHDA and SQIVND (reference sequence).

CDR3 protein: CASSTLEGRDEQYF. The DNA for the CDR3 is TGTGCCAGCAGCACCTTAGAGGGTAGGGACGAGCAGTACTTC. The chain links TRBV28 to TRBJ2-7, with D possibly being TRBD2 (5 bases). The CDR3 length is 14 residues. V gave up 6 bases and J gave up 5 bases, with 17 bases separating them. CDR1 MDHEN and CDR2 SYDVKM come from the germline V gene.

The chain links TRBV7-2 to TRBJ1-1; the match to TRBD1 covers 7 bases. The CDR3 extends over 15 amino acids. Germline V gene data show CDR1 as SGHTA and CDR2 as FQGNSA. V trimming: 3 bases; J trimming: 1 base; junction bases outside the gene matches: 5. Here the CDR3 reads CASSFTTGANTEAFF. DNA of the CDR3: TGTGCCAGCAGCTTTACCACAGGGGCGAACACTGAAGCTTTCTTT.

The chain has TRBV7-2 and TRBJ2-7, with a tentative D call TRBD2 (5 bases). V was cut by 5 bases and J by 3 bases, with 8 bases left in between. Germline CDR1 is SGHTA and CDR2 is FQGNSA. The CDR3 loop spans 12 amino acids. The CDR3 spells CASSPGNYEQYF. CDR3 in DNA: TGTGCCAGCAGCCCCGGGAACTACGAGCAGTACTTC.

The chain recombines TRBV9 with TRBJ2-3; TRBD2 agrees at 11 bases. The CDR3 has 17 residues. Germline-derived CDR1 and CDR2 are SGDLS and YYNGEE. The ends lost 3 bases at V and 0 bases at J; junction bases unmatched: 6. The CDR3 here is CASSALTSGASTDTQYF. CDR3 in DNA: TGTGCCAGCAGCGCACTGACTAGCGGGGCTAGCACAGATACGCAGTATTTT.

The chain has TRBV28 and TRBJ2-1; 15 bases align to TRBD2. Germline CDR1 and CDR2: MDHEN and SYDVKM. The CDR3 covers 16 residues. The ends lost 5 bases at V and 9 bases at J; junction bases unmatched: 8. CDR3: CASSAGLAGGWGEQFF. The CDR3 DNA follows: TGTGCCAGCAGTGCGGGACTAGCGGGAGGATGGGGTGAGCAGTTCTTC.

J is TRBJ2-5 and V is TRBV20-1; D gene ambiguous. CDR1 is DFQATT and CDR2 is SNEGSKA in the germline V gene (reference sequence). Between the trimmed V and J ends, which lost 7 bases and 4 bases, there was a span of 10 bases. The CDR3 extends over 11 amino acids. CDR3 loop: CSVRMGETQYF. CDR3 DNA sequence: TGCAGTGTCAGGATGGGAGAGACCCAGTACTTC.

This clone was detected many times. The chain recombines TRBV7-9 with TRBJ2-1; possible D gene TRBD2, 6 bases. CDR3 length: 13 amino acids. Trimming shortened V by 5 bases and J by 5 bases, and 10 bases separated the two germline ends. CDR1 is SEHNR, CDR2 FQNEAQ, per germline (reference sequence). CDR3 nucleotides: TGTGCCAGCAGCCAGGGAGGCAACAATGAGCAGTTCTTC. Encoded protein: CASSQGGNNEQFF.

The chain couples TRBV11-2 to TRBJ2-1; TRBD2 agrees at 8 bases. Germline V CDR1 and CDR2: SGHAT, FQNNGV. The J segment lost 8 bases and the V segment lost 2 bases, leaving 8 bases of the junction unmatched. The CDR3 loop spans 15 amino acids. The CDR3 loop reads CASSLLERGMHEQFF. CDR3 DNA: TGTGCCAGCAGCTTATTAGAGCGGGGGATGCATGAGCAGTTCTTC. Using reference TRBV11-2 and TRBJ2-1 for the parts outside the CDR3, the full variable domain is EAGVAQSPRYKIIEKRQSVAFWCNPISGHATLYWYQQILGQGPKLLIQFQNNGVVDDSQLPKDRFSAERLKGVDSTLKIQPAKLEDSAVYLCASSLLERGMHEQFFGPGTRLTVL.

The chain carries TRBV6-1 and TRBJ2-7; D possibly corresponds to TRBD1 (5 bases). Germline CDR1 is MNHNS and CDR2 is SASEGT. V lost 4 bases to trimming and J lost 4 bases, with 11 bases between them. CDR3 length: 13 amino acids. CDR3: CASSAGHVYEQYF. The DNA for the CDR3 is TGTGCCAGCAGTGCCGGACACGTATACGAGCAGTACTTC.

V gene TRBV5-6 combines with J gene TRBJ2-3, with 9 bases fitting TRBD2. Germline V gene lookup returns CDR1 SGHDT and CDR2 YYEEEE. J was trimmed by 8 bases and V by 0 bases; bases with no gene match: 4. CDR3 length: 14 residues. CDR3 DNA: TGTGCCAGCAGCTTGGCTAGCGGGGTCGGTACGCAGTATTTT. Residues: CASSLASGVGTQYF. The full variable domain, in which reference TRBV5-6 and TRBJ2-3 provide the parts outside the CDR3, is DAGVTQSPTHLIKTRGQQVTLRCSPKSGHDTVSWYQQALGQGPQFIFQYYEEEERQRGNFPDRFSGHQFPNYSSELNVNALLLGDSALYLCASSLASGVGTQYFGPGTRLTVL.

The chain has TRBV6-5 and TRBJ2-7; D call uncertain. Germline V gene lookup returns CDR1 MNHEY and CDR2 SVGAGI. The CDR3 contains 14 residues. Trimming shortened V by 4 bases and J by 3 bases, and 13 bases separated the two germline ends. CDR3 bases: TGTGCCAGCAGTTGGGCATCCGTAAACTACGAGCAGTACTTC. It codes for CASSWASVNYEQYF.

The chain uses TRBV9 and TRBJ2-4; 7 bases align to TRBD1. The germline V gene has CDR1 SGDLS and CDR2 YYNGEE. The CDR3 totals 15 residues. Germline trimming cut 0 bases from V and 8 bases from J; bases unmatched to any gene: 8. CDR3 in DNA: TGTGCCAGCAGCGTAGGCCTCGACAGGGCGGACATTCAGTACTTC. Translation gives CASSVGLDRADIQYF.

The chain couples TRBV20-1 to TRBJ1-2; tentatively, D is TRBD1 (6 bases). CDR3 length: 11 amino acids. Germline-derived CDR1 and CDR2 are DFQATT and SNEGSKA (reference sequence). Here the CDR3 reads CSKRGNGGYTF. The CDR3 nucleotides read TGCAGCAAAAGGGGGAATGGTGGCTACACCTTC.

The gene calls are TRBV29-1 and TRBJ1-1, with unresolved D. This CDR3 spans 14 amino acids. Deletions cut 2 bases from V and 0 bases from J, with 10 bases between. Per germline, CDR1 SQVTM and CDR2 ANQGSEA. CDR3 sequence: CSVESRGLNTEAFF. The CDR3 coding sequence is TGCAGCGTTGAATCGCGGGGTTTGAACACTGAAGCTTTCTTT.

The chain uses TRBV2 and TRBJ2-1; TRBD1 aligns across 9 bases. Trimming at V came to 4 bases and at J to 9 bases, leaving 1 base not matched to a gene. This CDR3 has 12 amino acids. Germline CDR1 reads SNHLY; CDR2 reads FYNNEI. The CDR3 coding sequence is TGTGCCAGCAGTGGGGACAGGGTTGAGCAGTTCTTC. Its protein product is CASSGDRVEQFF.

CDR3 region: CASSELRDREDGYTF. The CDR3 DNA reads TGTGCCAGCAGTGAACTGAGGGACAGGGAAGATGGCTACACCTTC. This sequence joins TRBV25-1 and TRBJ1-2; 9 positions match TRBD1. Unmatched junction bases numbered 7, after V lost 2 bases and J lost 6 bases. Looked up from germline, CDR1 is MGHDK and CDR2 is SYGVNS. This CDR3 has 15 amino acids.

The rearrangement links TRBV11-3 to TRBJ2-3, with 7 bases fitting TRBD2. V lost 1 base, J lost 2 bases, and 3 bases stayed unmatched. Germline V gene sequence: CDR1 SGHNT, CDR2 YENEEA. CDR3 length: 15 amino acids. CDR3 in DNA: TGTGCCAGCAGCTTAGGACTAGCTCCCACAGATACGCAGTATTTT. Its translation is CASSLGLAPTDTQYF.

For the CDR3, the DNA is TGTGCTAGTGGTTTGGTAATTGGGGGGAGAGGGCCCCAGTACTTC. Translation: CASGLVIGGRGPQYF. The chain carries TRBV12-5 and TRBJ2-5, with D possibly matching TRBD2 (6 bases). This CDR3 is built from 15 residues. Trimming took 0 bases from V and 9 from J, leaving 17 bases between them. CDR1 and CDR2 (germline): LGHNT, FRNRAP.

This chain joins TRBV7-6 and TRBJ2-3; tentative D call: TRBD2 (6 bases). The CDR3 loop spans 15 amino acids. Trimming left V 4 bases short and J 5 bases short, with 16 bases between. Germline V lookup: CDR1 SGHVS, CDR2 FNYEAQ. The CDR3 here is CASSSLAVGGDTQYF. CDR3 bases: TGTGCCAGCAGCTCCTTAGCGGTGGGGGGAGATACGCAGTATTTT.

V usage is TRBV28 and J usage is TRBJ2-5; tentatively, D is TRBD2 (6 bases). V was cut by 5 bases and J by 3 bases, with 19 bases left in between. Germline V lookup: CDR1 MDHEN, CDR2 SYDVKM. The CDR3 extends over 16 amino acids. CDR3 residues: CASSPSGTRPKETQYF. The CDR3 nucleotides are TGTGCCAGCAGTCCTTCCGGGACTCGCCCCAAAGAGACCCAGTACTTC. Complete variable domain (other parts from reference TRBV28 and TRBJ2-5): DVKVTQSSRYLVKRTGEKVFLECVQDMDHENMFWYRQDPGLGLRLIYFSYDVKMKEKGDIPEGYSVSREKKERFSLILESASTNQTSMYLCASSPSGTRPKETQYFGPGTRLLVL.

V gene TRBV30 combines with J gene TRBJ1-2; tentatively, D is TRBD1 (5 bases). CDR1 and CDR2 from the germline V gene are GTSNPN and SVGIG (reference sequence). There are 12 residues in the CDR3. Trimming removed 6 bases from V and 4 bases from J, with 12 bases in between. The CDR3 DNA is TGTGCCTGCCAACAGGATATCTATGGCTACACCTTC. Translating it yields CACQQDIYGYTF.

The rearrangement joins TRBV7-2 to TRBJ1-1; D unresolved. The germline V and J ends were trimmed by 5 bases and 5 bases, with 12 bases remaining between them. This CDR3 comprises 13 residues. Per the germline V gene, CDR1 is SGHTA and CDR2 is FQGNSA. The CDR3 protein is CASSENRLTEAFF. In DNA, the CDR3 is TGTGCCAGCAGCGAAAACAGATTAACTGAAGCTTTCTTT.

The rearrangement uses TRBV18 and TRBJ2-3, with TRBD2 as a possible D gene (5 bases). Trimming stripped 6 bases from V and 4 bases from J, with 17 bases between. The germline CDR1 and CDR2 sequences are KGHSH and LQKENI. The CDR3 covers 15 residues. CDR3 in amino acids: CASSGRTFGADTQYF. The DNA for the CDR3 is TGTGCCAGCTCGGGAAGGACTTTTGGCGCAGATACGCAGTATTTT.

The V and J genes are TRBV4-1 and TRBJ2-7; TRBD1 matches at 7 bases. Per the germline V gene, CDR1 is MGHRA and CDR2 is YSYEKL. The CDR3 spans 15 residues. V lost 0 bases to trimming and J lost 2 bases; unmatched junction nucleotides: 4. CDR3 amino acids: CASSQDYRGAYEQYF. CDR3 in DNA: TGCGCCAGCAGCCAAGACTACAGGGGTGCCTACGAGCAGTACTTC.

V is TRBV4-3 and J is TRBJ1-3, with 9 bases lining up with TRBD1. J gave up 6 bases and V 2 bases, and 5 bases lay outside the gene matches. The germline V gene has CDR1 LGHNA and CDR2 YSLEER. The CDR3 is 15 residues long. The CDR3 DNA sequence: TGCGCCAGCAGCCAAACCTGGACAGGGGTAAACACCATATATTTT. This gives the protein CASSQTWTGVNTIYF.

The CDR3 bases are TGTGCCAGCAGCCGAGGACAGGGCCTGGACACCGGGGAGCTGTTTTTT. It specifies CASSRGQGLDTGELFF. The rearrangement links TRBV7-6 to TRBJ2-2; 8 nucleotides match TRBD1. The CDR3 totals 16 residues. The germline V gene encodes CDR1 SGHVS and CDR2 FNYEAQ. Unmatched junction bases numbered 8, after V lost 5 bases and J lost 3 bases.

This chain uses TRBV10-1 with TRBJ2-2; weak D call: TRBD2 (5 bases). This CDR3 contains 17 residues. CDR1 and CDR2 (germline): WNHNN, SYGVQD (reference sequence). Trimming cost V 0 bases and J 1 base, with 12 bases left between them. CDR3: CASSESTRSVNTGELFF. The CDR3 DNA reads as TGCGCCAGCAGTGAGTCGACTCGTAGCGTGAACACCGGGGAGCTGTTTTTT.

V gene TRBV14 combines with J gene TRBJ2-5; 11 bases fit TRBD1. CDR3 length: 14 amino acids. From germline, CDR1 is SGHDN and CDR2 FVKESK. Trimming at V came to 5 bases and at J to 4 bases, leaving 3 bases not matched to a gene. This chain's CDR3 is CASSGQGAGETQYF. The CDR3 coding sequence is TGTGCCAGCAGCGGACAGGGGGCGGGAGAGACCCAGTACTTC.